This TCR beta chain was found in a study of T-cell reconstitution after alpha-beta-depleted transplantation in children. Turning to this clonotype: Its antigen is not known.

Study conclusions and caveats: At day 60, the high TCRbeta diversity found in some patients originated from recipient T cells and thymic progenitors that had survived. Alpha-beta T cells present about two months after transplant were reported to originate from several hundred expanded graft clones. T-cell numbers and diversity one year post-transplant derived largely from freshly generated T cells.

Researchers prepared the TCRbeta library using unique molecular identifiers, the study reports. TCRdb fed the PCR reads into MiXCR, producing one record per CDR3 protein. The sample has some 70,000 distinct CDR3 sequences, 4.9% seen once. The sequence came from a boy under two years old who had a stem cell transplant for acute myeloid leukemia, so the T cells may come from the graft donor. The sample here was PBMCs, mostly from graft donor cells, taken 180 days after TCRalphabeta/CD19-depleted stem cell transplant.

The CDR3 is CTIRFTEVNTEAFF. CDR3 nucleotides: TGTACCATCAGGTTCACGGAAGTGAACACTGAAGCTTTCTTT. The rearrangement joins TRBV12-3 or TRBV12-4 to TRBJ1-1; D is undetermined. The CDR3 loop spans 14 amino acids.